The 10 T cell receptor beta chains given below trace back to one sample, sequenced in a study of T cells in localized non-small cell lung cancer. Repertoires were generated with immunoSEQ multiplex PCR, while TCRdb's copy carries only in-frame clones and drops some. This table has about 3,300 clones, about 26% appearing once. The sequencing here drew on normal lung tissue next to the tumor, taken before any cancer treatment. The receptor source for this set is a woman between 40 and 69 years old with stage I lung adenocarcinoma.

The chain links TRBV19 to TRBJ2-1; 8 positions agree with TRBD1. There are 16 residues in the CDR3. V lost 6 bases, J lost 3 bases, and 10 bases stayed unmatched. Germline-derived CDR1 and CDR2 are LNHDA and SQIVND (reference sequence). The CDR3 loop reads CASRRGQGGLYNEQFF. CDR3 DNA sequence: TGTGCCAGTAGGAGAGGACAGGGAGGCCTCTACAATGAGCAGTTCTTC.

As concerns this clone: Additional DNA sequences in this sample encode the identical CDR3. The CDR3 nucleotides are TGCGCCAGCAGCTTGGGAGGGTATAGCAATCAGCCCCAGCATTTT. The encoded protein is CASSLGGYSNQPQHF. The J gene is TRBJ1-5, the V gene TRBV5-1; D remains ambiguous. The CDR3 consists of 15 residues. V was trimmed by 0 bases and J by 0 bases, leaving 7 bases between them. Germline V lookup: CDR1 SGHRS, CDR2 YFSETQ.

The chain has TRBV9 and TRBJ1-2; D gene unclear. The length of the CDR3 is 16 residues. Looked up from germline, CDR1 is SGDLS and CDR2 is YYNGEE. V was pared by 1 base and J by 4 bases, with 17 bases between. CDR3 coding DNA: TGTGCCAGCAGCGTAAGCGCTACGGGTTCCGCCTATGGCTACACCTTC. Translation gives CASSVSATGSAYGYTF.

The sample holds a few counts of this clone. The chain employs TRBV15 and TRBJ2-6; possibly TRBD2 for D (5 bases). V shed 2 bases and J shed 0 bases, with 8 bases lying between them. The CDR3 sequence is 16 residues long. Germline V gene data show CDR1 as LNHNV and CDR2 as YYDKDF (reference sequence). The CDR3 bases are TGTGCCACCAGCAGACAACGGGACTCTGGGGCCAACGTCCTGACTTTC. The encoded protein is CATSRQRDSGANVLTF.

The CDR3 loop reads CSVGRDRENEKLFF. In DNA, the CDR3 is TGCAGCGTTGGACGGGACAGAGAGAATGAAAAACTGTTTTTT. The chain uses TRBV29-1 and TRBJ1-4, with TRBD1 matching over 7 bases. Germline V gives CDR1 SQVTM, CDR2 ANQGSEA. This CDR3 is 14 amino acids long. The V segment lost 4 bases and the J segment 5 bases; nucleotides outside the gene matches: 7.

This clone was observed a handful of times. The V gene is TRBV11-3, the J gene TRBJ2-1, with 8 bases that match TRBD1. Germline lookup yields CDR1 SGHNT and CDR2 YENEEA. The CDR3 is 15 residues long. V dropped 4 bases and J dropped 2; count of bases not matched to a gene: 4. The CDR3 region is CASSSTGDTYNEQFF. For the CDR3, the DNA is TGTGCCAGCAGCTCGACAGGGGACACCTACAATGAGCAGTTCTTC.

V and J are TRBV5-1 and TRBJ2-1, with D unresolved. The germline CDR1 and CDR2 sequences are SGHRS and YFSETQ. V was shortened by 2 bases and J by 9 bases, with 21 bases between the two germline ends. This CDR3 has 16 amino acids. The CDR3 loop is CASSFFGGSSQGEQFF. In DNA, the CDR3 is TGCGCCAGCAGCTTTTTTGGCGGTTCCTCCCAAGGTGAGCAGTTCTTC.

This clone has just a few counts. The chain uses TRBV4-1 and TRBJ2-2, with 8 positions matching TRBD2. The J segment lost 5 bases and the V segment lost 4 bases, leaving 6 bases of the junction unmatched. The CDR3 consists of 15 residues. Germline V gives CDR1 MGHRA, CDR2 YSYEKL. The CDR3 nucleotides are TGCGCCAGCAGCCTGACTAGCGAAGTGACCGGGGAGCTGTTTTTT. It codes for CASSLTSEVTGELFF.

CDR3 DNA: TGCGCCAGCAGCGTAGGACAGGTCTCATTTTCTTCCTACGAGCAGTACTTC. Encoded protein: CASSVGQVSFSSYEQYF. This chain links TRBV5-1 with TRBJ2-7; 7 bases are a match to TRBD1. Germline V gene lookup returns CDR1 SGHRS and CDR2 YFSETQ. The CDR3 consists of 17 residues. V shed 4 bases and J 1 base; nucleotides not matched to a gene: 14.

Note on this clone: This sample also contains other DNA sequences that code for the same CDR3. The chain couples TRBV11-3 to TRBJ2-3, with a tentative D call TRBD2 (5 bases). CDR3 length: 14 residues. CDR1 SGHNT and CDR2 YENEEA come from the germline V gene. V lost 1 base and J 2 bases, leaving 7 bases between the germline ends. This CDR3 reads CASSLGGSTDTQYF. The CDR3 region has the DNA TGTGCCAGCAGCTTAGGAGGGTCCACAGATACGCAGTATTTT. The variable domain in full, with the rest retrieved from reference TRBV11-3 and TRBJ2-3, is EAGVVQSPRYKIIEKKQPVAFWCNPISGHNTLYWYLQNLGQGPELLIRYENEEAVDDSQLPKDRFSAERLKGVDSTLKIQPAELGDSAVYLCASSLGGSTDTQYFGPGTRLTVL.